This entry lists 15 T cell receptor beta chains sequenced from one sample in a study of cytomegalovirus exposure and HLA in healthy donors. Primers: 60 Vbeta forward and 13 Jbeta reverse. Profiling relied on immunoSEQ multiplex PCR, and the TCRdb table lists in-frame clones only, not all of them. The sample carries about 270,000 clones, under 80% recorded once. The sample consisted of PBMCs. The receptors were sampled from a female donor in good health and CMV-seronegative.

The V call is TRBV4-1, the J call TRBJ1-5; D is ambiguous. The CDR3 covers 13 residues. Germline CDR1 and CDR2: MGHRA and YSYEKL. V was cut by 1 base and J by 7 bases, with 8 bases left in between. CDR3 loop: CASSQVSLQPQHF. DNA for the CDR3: TGCGCCAGCAGCCAAGTGTCCCTCCAGCCCCAGCATTTT.

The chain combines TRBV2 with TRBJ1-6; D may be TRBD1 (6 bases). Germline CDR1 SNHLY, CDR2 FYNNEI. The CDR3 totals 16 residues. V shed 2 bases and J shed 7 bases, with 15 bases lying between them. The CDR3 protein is CASSEIVSGTNSPLHF. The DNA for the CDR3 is TGTGCCAGCAGTGAAATTGTTTCCGGGACAAATTCACCCCTCCACTTT.

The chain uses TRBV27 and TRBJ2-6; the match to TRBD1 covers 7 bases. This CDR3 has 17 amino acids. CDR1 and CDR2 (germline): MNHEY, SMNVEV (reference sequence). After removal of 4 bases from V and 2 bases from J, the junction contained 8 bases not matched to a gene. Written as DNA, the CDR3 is TGTGCCAGCAGTTACCGACAGGGTACGCCTGGGGCCAACGTCCTGACTTTC. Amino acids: CASSYRQGTPGANVLTF.

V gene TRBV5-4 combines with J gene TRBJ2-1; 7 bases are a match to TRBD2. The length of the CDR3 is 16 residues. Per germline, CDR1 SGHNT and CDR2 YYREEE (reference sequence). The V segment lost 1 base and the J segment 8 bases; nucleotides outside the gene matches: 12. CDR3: CASSLRAGSIVDEQFF. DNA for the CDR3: TGTGCCAGCAGCTTGCGAGCGGGATCTATCGTCGATGAGCAGTTCTTC.

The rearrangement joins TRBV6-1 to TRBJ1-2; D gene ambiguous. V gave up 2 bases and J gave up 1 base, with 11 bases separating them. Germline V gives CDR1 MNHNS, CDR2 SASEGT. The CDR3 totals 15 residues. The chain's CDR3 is CASSESFVLNYGYTF. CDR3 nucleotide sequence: TGTGCCAGCAGTGAATCTTTTGTCCTTAACTATGGCTACACCTTC.

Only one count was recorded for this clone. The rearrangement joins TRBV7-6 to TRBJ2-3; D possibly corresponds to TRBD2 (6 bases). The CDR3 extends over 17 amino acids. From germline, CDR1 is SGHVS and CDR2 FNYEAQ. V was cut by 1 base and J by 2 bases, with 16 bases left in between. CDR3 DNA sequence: TGTGCCAGCAGCTTAGACGTAGCGGAGACCATCACAGATACGCAGTATTTT. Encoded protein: CASSLDVAETITDTQYF.

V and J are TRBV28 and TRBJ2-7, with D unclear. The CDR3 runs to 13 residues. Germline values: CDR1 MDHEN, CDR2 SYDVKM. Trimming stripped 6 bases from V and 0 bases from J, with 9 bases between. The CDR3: CASRRRLSYEQYF. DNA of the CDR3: TGTGCCAGCAGGCGAAGACTCTCCTACGAGCAGTACTTC.

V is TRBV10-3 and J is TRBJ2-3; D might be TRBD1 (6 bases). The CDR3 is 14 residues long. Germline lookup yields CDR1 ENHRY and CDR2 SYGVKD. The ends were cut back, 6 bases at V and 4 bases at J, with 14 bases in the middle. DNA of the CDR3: TGTGCCATCAGGGACAGCTTCCTAGCAGATACGCAGTATTTT. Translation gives CAIRDSFLADTQYF.

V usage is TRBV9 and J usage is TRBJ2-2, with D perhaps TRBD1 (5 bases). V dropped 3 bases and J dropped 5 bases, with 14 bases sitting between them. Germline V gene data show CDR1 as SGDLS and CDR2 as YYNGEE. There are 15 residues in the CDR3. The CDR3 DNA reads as TGTGCCAGCAGCGCCCAAGTTTCAGGGACCGGGGAGCTGTTTTTT. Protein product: CASSAQVSGTGELFF.

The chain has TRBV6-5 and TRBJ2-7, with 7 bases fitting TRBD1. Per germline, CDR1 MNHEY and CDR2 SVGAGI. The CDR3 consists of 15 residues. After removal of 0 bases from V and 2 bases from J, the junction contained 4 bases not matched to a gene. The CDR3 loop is CASSYSRQGPYEQYF. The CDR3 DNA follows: TGTGCCAGCAGTTACTCGAGACAGGGCCCCTACGAGCAGTACTTC.

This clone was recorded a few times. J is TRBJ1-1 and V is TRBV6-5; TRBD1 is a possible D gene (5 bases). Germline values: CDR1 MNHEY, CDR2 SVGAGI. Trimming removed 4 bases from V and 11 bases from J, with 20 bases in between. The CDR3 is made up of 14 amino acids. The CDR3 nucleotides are TGTGCCAGCAGTTTGGGCAGGGAACAATTGACGGCTTTCTTT. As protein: CASSLGREQLTAFF.

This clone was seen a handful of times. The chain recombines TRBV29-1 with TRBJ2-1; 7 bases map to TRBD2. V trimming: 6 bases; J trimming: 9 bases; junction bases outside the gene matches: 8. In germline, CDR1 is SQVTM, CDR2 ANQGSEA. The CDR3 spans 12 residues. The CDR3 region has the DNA TGCAGCGTAGACGGACTAGTCGGTGAGCAGTTCTTC. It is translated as CSVDGLVGEQFF.

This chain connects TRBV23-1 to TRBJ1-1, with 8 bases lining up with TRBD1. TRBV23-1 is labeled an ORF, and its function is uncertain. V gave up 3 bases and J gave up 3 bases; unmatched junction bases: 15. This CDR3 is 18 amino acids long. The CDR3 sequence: CASSHHGQGSPGDTEAFF. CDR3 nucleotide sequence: TGCGCCAGCAGTCACCACGGACAGGGATCACCTGGGGACACTGAAGCTTTCTTT.

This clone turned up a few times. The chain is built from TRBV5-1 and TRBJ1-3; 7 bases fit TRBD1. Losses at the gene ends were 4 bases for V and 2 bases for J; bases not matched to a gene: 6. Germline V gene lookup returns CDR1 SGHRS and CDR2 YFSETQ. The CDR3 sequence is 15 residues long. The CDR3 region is CASSTTTGTGNTIYF. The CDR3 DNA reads TGCGCCAGCAGCACGACGACAGGGACTGGAAACACCATATATTTT.

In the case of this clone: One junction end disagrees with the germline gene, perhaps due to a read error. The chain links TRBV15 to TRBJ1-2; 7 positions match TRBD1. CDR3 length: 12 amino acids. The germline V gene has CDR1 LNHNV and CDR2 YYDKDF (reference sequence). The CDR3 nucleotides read TGTGCCACGAGCAGGGGGGGGAATGGCTACACCTTC. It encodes CATSRGGNGYTF.